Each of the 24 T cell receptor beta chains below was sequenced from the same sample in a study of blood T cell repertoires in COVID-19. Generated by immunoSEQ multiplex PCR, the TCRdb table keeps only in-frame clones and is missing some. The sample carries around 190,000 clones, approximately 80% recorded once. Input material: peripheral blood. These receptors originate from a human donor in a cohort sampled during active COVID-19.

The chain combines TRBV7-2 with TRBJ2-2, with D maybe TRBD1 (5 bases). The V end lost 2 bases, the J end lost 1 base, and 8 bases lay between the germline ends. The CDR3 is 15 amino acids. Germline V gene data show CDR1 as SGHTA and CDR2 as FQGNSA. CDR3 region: CASSLQTENTGELFF. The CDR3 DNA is TGTGCCAGCAGCTTACAGACAGAGAACACCGGGGAGCTGTTTTTT.

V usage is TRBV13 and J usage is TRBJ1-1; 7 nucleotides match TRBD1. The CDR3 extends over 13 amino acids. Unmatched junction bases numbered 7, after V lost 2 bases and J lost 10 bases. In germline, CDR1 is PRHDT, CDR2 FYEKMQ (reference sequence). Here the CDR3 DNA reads TGTGCCAGCAGCTTAAATACAGGGGTTGCAGCTTTCTTT. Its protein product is CASSLNTGVAAFF.

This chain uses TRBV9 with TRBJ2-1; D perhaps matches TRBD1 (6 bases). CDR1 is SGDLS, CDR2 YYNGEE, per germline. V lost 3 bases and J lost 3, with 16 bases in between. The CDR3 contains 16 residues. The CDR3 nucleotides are TGTGCCAGCAGCGCCCCCACAGGGACCTTCTACAATGAGCAGTTCTTC. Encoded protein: CASSAPTGTFYNEQFF.

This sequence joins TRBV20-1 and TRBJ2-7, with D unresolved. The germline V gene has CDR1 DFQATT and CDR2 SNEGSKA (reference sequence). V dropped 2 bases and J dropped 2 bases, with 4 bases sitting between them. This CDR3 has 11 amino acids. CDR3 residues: CSARSTYEQYF. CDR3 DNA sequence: TGCAGTGCTAGATCCACCTACGAGCAGTACTTC.

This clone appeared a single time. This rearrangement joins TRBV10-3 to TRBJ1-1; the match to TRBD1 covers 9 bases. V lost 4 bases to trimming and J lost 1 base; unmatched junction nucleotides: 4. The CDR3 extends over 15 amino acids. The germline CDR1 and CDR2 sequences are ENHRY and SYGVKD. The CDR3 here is CAISAGQGKNTEAFF. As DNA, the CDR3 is TGTGCCATCAGTGCGGGACAGGGAAAGAACACTGAAGCTTTCTTT.

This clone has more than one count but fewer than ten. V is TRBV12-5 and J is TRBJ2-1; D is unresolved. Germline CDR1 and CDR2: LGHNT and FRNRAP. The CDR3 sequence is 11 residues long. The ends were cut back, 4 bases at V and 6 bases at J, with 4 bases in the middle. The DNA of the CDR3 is TGTGCTAGTGGTTCGTCCAATGAGCAGTTCTTC. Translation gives CASGSSNEQFF.

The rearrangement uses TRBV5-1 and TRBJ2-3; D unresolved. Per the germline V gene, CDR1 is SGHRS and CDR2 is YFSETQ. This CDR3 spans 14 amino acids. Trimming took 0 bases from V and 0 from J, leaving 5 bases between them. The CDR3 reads CASSLGESTDTQYF. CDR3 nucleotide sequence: TGCGCCAGCAGCTTGGGCGAGAGCACAGATACGCAGTATTTT.

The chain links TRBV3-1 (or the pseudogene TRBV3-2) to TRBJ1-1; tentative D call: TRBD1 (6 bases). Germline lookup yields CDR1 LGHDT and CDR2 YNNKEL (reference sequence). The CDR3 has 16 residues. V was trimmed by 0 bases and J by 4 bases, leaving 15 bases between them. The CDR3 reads CASSQERTGMVTEAFF. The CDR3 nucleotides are TGTGCCAGCAGCCAAGAGAGAACAGGGATGGTCACTGAAGCTTTCTTT.

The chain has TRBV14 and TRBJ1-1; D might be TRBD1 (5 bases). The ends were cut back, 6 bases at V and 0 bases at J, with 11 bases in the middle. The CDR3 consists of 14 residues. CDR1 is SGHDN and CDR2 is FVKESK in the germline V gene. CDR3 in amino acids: CASRLRGVNTEAFF. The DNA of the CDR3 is TGTGCCAGCAGGCTGCGGGGGGTGAACACTGAAGCTTTCTTT.

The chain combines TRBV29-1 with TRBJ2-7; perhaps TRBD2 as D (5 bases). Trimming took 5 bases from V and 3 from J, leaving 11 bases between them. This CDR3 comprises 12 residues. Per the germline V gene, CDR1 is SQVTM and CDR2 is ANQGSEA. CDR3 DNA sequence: TGCAGCGTTCCCGGGGATCTCTACGAGCAGTACTTC. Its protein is CSVPGDLYEQYF.

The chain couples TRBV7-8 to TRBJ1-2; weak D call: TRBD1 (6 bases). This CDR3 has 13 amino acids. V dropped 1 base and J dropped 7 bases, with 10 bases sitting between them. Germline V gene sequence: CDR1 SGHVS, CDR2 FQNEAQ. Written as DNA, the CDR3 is TGTGCCAGCAGCTTAGGAGGGGGGGGTGGCTACACCTTC. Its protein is CASSLGGGGGYTF.

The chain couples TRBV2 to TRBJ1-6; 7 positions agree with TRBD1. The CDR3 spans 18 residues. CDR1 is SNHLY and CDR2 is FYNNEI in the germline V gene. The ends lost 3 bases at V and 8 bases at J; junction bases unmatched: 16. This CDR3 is CASSDRPYSGRGDSPLHF. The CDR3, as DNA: TGTGCCAGCAGTGATCGGCCTTACAGTGGCAGGGGGGATTCACCCCTCCACTTT.

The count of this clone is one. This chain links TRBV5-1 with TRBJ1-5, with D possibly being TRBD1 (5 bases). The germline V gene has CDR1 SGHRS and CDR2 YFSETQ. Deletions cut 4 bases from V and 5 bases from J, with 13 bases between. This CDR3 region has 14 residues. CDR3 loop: CASSSGGGDQPQHF. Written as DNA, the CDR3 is TGCGCCAGCAGCAGTGGGGGAGGGGATCAGCCCCAGCATTTT. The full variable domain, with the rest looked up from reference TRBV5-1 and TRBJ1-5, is KAGVTQTPRYLIKTRGQQVTLSCSPISGHRSVSWYQQTPGQGLQFLFEYFSETQRNKGNFPGRFSGRQFSNSRSEMNVSTLELGDSALYLCASSSGGGDQPQHFGDGTRLSIL.

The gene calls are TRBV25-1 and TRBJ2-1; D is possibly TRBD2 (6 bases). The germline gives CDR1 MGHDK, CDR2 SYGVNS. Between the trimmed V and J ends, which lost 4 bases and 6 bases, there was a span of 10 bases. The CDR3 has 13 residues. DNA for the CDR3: TGTGCCAGCAGTGGCGGGGCCTTCAATGAGCAGTTCTTC. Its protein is CASSGGAFNEQFF.

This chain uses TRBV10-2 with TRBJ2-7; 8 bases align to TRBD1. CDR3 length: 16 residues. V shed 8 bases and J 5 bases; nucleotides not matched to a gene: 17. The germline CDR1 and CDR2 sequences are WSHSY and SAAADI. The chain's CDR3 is CASGPLEDRVVHEQYF. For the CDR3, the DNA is TGCGCCAGCGGCCCCCTCGAGGACAGGGTAGTCCACGAGCAGTACTTC.

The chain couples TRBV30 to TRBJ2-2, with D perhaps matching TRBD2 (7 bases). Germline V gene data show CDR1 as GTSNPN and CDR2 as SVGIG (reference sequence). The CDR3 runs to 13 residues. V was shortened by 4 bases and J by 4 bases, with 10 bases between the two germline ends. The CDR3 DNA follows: TGTGCCTGGACCGGGGGGCCCACCGGGGAGCTGTTTTTT. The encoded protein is CAWTGGPTGELFF. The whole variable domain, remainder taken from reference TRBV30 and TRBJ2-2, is SQTIHQWPATLVQPVGSPLSLECTVEGTSNPNLYWYRQAAGRGLQLLFYSVGIGQISSEVPQNLSASRPQDRQFILSSKKLLLSDSGFYLCAWTGGPTGELFFGEGSRLTVL.

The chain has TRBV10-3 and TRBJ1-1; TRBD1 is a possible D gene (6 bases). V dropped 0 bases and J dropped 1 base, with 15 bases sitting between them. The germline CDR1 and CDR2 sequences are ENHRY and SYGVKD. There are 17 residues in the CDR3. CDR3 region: CAISESTPGHKNTEAFF. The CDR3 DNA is TGTGCCATCAGTGAGTCGACCCCGGGACACAAGAACACTGAAGCTTTCTTT.

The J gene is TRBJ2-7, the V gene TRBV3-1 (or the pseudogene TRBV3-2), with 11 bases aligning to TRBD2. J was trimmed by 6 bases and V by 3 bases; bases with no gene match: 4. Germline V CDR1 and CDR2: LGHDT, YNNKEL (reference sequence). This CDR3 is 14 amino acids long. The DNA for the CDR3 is TGTGCCAGCAGCCAGACTAGCGGGGTCCCCGAGCAGTACTTC. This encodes CASSQTSGVPEQYF.

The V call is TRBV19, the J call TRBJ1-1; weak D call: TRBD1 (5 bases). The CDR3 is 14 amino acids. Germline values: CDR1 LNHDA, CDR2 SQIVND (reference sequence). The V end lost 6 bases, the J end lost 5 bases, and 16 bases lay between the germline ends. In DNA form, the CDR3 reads TGTGCCAGTAGCCGTTGGGGGGGTGGTACTGAAGCTTTCTTT. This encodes CASSRWGGGTEAFF. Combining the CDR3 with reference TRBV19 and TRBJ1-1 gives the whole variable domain DGGITQSPKYLFRKEGQNVTLSCEQNLNHDAMYWYRQDPGQGLRLIYYSQIVNDFQKGDIAEGYSVSREKKESFPLTVTSAQKNPTAFYLCASSRWGGGTEAFFGQGTRLTVV.

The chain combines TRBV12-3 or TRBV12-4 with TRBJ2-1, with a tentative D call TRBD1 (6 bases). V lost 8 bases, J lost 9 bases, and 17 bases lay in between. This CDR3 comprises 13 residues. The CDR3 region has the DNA TGTGCCAGCGTGGGGACACCTAGGGGTGAGCAGTTCTTC. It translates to CASVGTPRGEQFF.

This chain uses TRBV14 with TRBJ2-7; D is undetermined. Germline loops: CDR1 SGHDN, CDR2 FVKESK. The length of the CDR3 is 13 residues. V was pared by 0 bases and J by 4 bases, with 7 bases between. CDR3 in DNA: TGTGCCAGCAGCCAAGATATGGAGTACGAGCAGTACTTC. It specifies CASSQDMEYEQYF.

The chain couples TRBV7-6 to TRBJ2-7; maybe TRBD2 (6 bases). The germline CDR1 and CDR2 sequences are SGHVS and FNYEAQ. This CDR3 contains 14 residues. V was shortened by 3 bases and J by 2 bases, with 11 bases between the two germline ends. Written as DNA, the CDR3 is TGTGCCAGCAGCTTGGAGGGAGGCACCTACGAGCAGTACTTC. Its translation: CASSLEGGTYEQYF.

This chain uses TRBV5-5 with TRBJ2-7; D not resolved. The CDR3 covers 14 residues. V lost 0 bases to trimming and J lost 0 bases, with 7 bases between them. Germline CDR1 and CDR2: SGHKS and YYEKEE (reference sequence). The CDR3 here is CASSLAFSSYEQYF. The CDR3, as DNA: TGTGCCAGCAGCTTGGCCTTTAGCTCCTACGAGCAGTACTTC.

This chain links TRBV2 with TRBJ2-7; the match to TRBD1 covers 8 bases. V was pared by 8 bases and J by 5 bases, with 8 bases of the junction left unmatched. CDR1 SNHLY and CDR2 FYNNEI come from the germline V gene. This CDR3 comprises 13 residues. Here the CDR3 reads CASGDRREDEQYF. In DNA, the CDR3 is TGTGCCAGCGGGGACAGGCGTGAAGACGAGCAGTACTTC.